There are a few counts of the clone carrying this T cell receptor beta chain. Its antigen remains unknown. Via CD45RO/CCR7/CD25/CD127/CD95/CD27, cells of the CD4+ naive, central memory, regulatory and stem cell-like memory subsets were sorted. Purity above 95% was achieved in all sorted populations. The sample comes from a study of beta chain features in type 1 diabetes. General study results and limits: Patients showed naive, central memory and Treg TCRB repertoires that appeared more similar than those of healthy donors. Across all four CD4+ subsets, people with type 1 diabetes showed modestly shorter TCRB CDR3s.

V lost 3 bases and J lost 6, with 11 bases in between. Germline V gene lookup returns CDR1 KGHSH and CDR2 LQKENI. The CDR3 has 13 amino acids. Every isolated RNA sample was fully reverse transcribed, so sequencing captured expressed TCRB transcripts. Sequencing was performed with immunoSEQ multiplex PCR; in TCRdb, only in-frame clones are kept and a portion is missing. The sample has around 180,000 clones, less than 10% seen once. The rearrangement uses TRBV18 and TRBJ1-2; maybe TRBD1 (5 bases). Material for sequencing was central memory CD4+ T cells from blood. This TCR was recovered from a man aged 18 to 30 with type 1 diabetes. This CDR3 is CASSPSRDDGYTF. The CDR3 nucleotides read TGTGCCAGCTCACCCTCGCGGGACGATGGCTACACCTTC.